Given below is one T cell receptor beta chain in context. No antigen is known for it. PCR used 60 Vbeta primers and 13 Jbeta primers. Produced via immunoSEQ multiplex PCR; TCRdb's table is partial and in-frame only. This sample has fewer than 140,000 clones, with approximately 70% found just once. These data belong to a study of cytomegalovirus exposure and HLA in healthy donors. Study-wide findings and caveats: About 87% or about 30% of the time was how often most TCR beta V segments were productive, according to an earlier analysis. It was in a later analysis that TCR association rates were seen to vary by HLA locus, highest for DRB1 and lowest for HLA-C. Within a later analysis, the majority of CMV-associated TCR beta chains appeared HLA-restricted.

This TCR was recovered from a boy aged 5-17 years in good health and CMV-seronegative. The specimen was PBMCs.

The CDR3 sequence is CASSVGTGPTMQYF. CDR3 DNA sequence: TGTGCCAGCAGCGTCGGGACAGGGCCTACGATGCAGTACTTC. The gene calls are TRBV6-5 and TRBJ2-7; the match to TRBD1 covers 9 bases. V dropped 6 bases and J dropped 9; count of bases not matched to a gene: 12. CDR1 and CDR2 from the germline V gene are MNHEY and SVGAGI. The CDR3 runs 14 residues.